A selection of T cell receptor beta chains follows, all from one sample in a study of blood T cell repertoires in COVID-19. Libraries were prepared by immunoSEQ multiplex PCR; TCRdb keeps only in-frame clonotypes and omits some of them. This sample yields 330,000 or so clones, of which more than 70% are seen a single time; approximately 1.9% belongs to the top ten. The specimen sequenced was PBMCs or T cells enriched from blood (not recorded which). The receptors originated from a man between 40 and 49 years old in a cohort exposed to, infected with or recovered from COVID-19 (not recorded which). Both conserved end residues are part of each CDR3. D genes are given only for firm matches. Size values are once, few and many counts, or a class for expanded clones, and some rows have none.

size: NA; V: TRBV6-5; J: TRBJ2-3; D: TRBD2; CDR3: CASSYSGTGRADTQYF; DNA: TGTGCCAGCAGTTACTCGGGGACTGGGAGGGCAGATACGCAGTATTTT
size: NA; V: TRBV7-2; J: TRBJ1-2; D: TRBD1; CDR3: CASSLQGGFGYTF; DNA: TGTGCCAGCAGCTTACAAGGGGGCTTCGGCTACACCTTC
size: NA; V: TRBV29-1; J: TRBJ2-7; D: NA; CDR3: CSVVTHYEQYF; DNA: TGCAGCGTTGTAACACACTACGAGCAGTACTTC
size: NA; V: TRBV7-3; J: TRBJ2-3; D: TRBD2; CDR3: CASSLTSRLAGTDTQYF; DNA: TGTGCCAGCAGCTTAACGTCTAGGCTAGCGGGGACAGATACGCAGTATTTT
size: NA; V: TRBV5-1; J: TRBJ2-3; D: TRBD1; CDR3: CASSSIQGTGDTQYF; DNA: TGCGCCAGCAGCTCCATACAGGGGACAGGAGATACGCAGTATTTT
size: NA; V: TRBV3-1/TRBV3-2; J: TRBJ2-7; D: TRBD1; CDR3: CASSLDRGPYEQYF; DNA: TGTGCCAGCAGCCTAGACAGGGGGCCCTACGAGCAGTACTTC
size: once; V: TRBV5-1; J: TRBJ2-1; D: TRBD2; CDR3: CASSFQSGTSGNEQFF; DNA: TGCGCCAGCAGCTTTCAATCTGGGACTAGCGGGAATGAGCAGTTCTTC
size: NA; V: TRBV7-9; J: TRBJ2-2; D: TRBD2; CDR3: CASSQAAGGPGAGELFF; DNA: TGTGCCAGCAGCCAAGCCGCGGGAGGGCCTGGGGCCGGGGAGCTGTTTTTT
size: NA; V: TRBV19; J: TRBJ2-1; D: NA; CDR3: CASSISTGSSYNEQFF; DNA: TGTGCCAGTAGTATCTCAACAGGGAGCTCCTACAATGAGCAGTTCTTC
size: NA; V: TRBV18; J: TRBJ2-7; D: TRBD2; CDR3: CASSPQREVGEQYF; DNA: TGTGCCAGCTCACCTCAGCGGGAGGTCGGCGAGCAGTACTTC
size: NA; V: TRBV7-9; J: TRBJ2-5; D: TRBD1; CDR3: CASSLGQGYETQYF; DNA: TGTGCCAGCAGCTTAGGACAGGGGTATGAGACCCAGTACTTC
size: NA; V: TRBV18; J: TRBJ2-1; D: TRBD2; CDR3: CASSPERERTFVPNEQFF; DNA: TGTGCCAGCTCACCAGAGCGGGAGCGAACGTTTGTCCCTAATGAGCAGTTCTTC
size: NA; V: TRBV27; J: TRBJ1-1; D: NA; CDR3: CASSRRTARVSTEAFF; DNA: TGTGCCAGCAGCAGGAGGACGGCCCGCGTTTCCACTGAAGCTTTCTTT
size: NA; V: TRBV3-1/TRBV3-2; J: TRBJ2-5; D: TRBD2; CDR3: CASSRGLAGGGETQYF; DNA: TGTGCCAGCAGCCGAGGACTAGCGGGAGGGGGAGAGACCCAGTACTTC
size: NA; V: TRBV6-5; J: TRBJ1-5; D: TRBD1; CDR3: CASRGTGEGQPQHF; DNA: TGTGCCAGCAGGGGGACAGGGGAAGGACAGCCCCAGCATTTT
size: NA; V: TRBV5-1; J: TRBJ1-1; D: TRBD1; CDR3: CASSPAGQENTEAFF; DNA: TGCGCCAGCAGCCCGGCCGGACAGGAGAACACTGAAGCTTTCTTT
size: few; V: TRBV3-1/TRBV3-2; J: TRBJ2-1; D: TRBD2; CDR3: CASSLAGGHNEQFF; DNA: TGTGCCAGCAGTCTAGCGGGAGGCCACAATGAGCAGTTCTTC
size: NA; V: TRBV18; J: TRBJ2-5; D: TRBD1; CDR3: CASSPKGQGEETQYF; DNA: TGTGCCAGCTCACCCAAGGGACAGGGGGAAGAGACCCAGTACTTC
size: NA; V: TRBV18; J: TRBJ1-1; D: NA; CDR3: CASSPGQTTEAFF; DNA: TGTGCCAGCTCACCAGGGCAGACGACTGAAGCTTTCTTT
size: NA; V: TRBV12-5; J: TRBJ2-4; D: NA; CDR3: CASGLRVNIQYF; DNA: TGTGCTAGTGGTTTGCGGGTTAACATTCAGTACTTC
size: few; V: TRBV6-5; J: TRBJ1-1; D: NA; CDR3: CASSYLAEKNTEAFF; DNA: TGTGCCAGCAGTTACTTAGCGGAAAAGAACACTGAAGCTTTCTTT
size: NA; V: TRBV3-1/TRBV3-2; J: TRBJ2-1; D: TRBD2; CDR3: CASSQGLAKDEQFF; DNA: TGTGCCAGCAGCCAGGGACTAGCGAAAGATGAGCAGTTCTTC
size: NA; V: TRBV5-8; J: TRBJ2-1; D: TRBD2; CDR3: CASSLAGSSYNEQFF; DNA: TGTGCCAGCAGCTTAGCGGGGAGCTCCTACAATGAGCAGTTCTTC
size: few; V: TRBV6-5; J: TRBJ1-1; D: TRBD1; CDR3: CASSPTGGYTEAFF; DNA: TGTGCCAGCAGCCCCACAGGGGGCTACACTGAAGCTTTCTTT
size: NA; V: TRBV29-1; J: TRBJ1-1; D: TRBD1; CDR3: CSVAQGATEAFF; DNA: TGCAGCGTTGCTCAGGGGGCCACTGAAGCTTTCTTT
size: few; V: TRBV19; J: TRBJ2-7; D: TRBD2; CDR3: CASSTLLSSLAASYEQYF; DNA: TGTGCCAGTAGTACGCTTTTAAGTTCGCTAGCGGCCTCCTACGAGCAGTACTTC
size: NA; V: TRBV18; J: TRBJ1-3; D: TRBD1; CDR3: CASSPGTGAGNTIYF; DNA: TGTGCCAGCTCACCGGGGACAGGGGCTGGAAACACCATATATTTT
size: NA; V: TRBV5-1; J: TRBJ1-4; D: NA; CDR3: CASSLGPGTNEKLFF; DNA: TGCGCCAGCAGCCTTGGACCAGGGACTAATGAAAAACTGTTTTTT
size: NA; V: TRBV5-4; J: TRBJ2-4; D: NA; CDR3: CASSPPGGRAKNIQYF; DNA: TGTGCCAGCAGCCCTCCAGGGGGGCGCGCCAAAAACATTCAGTACTTC
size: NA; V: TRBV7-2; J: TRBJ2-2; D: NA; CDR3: CASSLASHTGELFF; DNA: TGTGCCAGCAGCTTGGCCTCTCACACCGGGGAGCTGTTTTTT
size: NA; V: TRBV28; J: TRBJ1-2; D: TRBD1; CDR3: CASLFVQGARGYTF; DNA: TGTGCCAGCCTATTCGTTCAGGGGGCGCGTGGCTACACCTTC
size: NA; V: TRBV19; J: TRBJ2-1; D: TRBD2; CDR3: CASSIAGRREGFSYNEQFF; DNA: TGTGCCAGTAGTATAGCCGGCAGGAGGGAGGGGTTCTCCTACAATGAGCAGTTCTTC
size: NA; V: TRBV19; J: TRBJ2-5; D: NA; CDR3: CASSIYGGAETQYF; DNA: TGTGCCAGTAGTATTTACGGGGGTGCGGAGACCCAGTACTTC
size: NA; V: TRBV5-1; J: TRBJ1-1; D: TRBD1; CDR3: CASSYGQDTEAFF; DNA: TGCGCCAGCAGCTACGGACAGGACACTGAAGCTTTCTTT
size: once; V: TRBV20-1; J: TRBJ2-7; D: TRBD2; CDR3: CSASVGRAYEQYF; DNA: TGCAGTGCTAGTGTCGGGAGGGCCTACGAGCAGTACTTC
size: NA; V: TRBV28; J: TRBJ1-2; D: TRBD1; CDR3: CASSQGQGDYTF; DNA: TGTGCCAGCAGCCAGGGACAGGGAGACTACACCTTC
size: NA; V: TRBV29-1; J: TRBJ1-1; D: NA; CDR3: CSEGGQPHTEAFF; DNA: TGCAGCGAGGGCGGACAGCCCCACACTGAAGCTTTCTTT
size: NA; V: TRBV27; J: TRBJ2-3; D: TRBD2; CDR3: CASGMRAGGSADTQYF; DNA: TGTGCCAGCGGGATGCGAGCGGGAGGGTCCGCAGATACGCAGTATTTT
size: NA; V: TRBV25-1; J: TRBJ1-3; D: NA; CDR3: CASSGQSSSGNTIYF; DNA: TGTGCCAGCAGTGGACAGTCCTCCTCTGGAAACACCATATATTTT
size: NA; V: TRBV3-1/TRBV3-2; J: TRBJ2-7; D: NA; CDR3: CASSQQGTDEQYF; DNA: TGTGCCAGCAGCCAACAGGGGACGGACGAGCAGTACTTC
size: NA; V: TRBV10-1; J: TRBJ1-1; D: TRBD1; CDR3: CASSDQTGGYNTEAFF; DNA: TGCGCCAGCAGTGACCAGACAGGGGGATATAACACTGAAGCTTTCTTT
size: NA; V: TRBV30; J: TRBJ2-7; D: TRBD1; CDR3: CAWSVVPQGVSYEQYF; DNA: TGTGCCTGGAGTGTAGTTCCACAGGGGGTATCCTACGAGCAGTACTTC
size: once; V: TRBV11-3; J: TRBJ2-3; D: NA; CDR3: CASSPRGAGTSTDTQYF; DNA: TGTGCCAGCAGCCCACGGGGGGCGGGCACTAGCACAGATACGCAGTATTTT
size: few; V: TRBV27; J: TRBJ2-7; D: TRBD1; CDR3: CASSRQGAVYEQYF; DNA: TGTGCCAGCAGCAGACAGGGGGCCGTCTACGAGCAGTACTTC
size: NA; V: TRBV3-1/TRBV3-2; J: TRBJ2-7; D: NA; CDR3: CASSPPLRSNEQYF; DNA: TGTGCCAGCAGCCCACCTTTGCGGAGTAATGAGCAGTACTTC
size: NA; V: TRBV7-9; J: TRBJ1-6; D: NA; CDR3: CASSPHREYNSPLHF; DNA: TGTGCCAGCAGCCCCCACAGGGAGTATAATTCACCCCTCCACTTT
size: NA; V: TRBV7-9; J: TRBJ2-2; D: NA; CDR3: CASSFDIQTGELFF; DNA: TGTGCCAGCAGCTTCGACATACAAACCGGGGAGCTGTTTTTT
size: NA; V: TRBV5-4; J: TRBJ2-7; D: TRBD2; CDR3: CASSRKGGVSYEQYF; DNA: TGTGCCAGCAGCCGGAAGGGAGGGGTTTCCTACGAGCAGTACTTC
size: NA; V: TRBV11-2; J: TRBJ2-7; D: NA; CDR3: CASSLDRAHEQYF; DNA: TGTGCCAGCAGCTTAGACAGGGCCCACGAGCAGTACTTC
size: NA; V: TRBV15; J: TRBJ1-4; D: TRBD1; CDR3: CATSRVKGQGGEKLFF; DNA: TGTGCCACCAGCAGAGTTAAAGGACAGGGAGGTGAAAAACTGTTTTTT
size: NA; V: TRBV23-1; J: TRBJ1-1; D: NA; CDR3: CASSQSGGQNTEAFF; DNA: TGCGCCAGCAGTCAATCGGGTGGACAGAACACTGAAGCTTTCTTT
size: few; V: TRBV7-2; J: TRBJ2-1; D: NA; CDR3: CASSLDRDLGYNEQFF; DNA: TGTGCCAGCAGCTTAGACCGGGATCTGGGGTACAATGAGCAGTTCTTC
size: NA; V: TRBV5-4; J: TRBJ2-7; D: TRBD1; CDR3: CASSLGDRGRGFYEQYF; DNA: TGTGCCAGCAGCTTGGGGGACAGGGGGAGAGGCTTCTACGAGCAGTACTTC
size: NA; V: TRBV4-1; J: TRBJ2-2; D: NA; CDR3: CASSQGQVGTGELFF; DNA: TGCGCCAGCAGCCAAGGTCAAGTCGGCACCGGGGAGCTGTTTTTT
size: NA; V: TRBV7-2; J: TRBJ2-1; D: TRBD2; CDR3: CASGLADYNEQFF; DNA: TGTGCCAGCGGTCTAGCGGACTACAATGAGCAGTTCTTC
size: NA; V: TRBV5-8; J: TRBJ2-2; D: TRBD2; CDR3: CASSFTGTSGSFGAGELFF; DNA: TGTGCCAGCAGCTTCACCGGGACTAGCGGGAGCTTTGGGGCCGGGGAGCTGTTTTTT
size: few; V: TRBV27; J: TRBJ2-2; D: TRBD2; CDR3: CASSFGTSGRGLAGELFF; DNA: TGTGCCAGCAGTTTTGGGACTAGCGGGAGGGGTTTGGCCGGGGAGCTGTTTTTT
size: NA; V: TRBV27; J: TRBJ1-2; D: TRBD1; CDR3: CASSLSGQPKGYGYTF; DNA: TGTGCCAGCAGTTTATCGGGACAGCCCAAAGGCTATGGCTACACCTTC